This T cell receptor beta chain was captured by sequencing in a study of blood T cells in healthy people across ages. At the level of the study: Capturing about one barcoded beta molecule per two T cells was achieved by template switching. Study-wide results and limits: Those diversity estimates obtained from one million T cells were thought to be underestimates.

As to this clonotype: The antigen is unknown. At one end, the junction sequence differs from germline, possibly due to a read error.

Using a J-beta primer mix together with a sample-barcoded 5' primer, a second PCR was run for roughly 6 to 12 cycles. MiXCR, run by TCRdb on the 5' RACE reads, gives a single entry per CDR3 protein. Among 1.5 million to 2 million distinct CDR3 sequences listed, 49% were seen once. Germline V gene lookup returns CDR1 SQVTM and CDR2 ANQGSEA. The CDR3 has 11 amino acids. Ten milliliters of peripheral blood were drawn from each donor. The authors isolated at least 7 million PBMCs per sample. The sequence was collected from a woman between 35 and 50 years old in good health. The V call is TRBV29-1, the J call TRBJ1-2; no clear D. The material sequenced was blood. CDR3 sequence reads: CSGEVLGGYTF. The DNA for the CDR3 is TGCAGCGGTGAAGTACTGGGCGGCTACACCTTC. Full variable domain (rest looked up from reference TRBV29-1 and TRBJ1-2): SAVISQKPSRDICQRGTSLTIQCQVDSQVTMMFWYRQQPGQSLTLIATANQGSEATYESGFVIDKFPISRPNLTFSTLTVSNMSPEDSSIYLCSGEVLGGYTFGSGTRLTVV.